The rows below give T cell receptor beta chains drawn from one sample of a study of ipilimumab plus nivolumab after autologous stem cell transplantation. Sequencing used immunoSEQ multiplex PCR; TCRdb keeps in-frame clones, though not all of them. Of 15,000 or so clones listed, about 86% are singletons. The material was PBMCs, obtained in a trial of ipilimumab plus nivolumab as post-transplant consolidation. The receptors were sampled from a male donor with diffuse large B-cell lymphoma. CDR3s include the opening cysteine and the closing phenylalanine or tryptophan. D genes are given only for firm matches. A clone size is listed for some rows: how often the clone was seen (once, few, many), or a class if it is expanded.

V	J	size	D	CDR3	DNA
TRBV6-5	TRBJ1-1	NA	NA	CASSYEAGTEAFF	TGTGCCAGCAGTTACGAGGCGGGCACTGAAGCTTTCTTT
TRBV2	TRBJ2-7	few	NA	CASKETPNEQYF	TGTGCCAGCAAGGAGACTCCGAACGAGCAGTACTTC
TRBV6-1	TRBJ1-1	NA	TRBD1	CASSEQGTGNTEAFF	TGTGCCAGCAGTGAACAAGGGACAGGGAACACTGAAGCTTTCTTT
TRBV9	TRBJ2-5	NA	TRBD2	CASSVGTSGNTQYF	TGTGCCAGCAGCGTAGGGACTAGCGGTAACACCCAGTACTTC
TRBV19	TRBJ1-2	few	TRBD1	CASRQGTPGYGYTF	TGTGCCAGTCGACAGGGGACACCTGGCTATGGCTACACCTTC
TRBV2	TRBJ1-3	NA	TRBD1	CASSETGEVDTIYF	TGTGCCAGTAGTGAAACAGGGGAGGTTGACACCATATATTTT
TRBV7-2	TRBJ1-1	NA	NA	CASSFTLLNTEAFF	TGTGCCAGCAGCTTTACGCTGTTGAACACTGAAGCTTTCTTT
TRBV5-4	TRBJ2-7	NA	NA	CASSPFSGEQYF	TGTGCCAGCAGCCCTTTCTCAGGGGAGCAGTACTTC
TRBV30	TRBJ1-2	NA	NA	CAWSLTGQPTNYGYTF	TGTGCCTGGAGTTTGACCGGACAGCCGACTAACTATGGCTACACCTTC
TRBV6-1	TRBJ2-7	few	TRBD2	CASSERAGGYF	TGTGCCAGCTCCGAAAGGGCGGGGGGATACTTC
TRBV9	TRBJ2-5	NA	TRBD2	CASSVGLAGGHETQYF	TGTGCCAGCAGCGTAGGGTTAGCGGGGGGGCATGAGACCCAGTACTTC
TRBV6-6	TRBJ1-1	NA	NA	CASSYYIEKNTEAFF	TGTGCCAGCAGTTACTATATAGAGAAGAACACTGAAGCTTTCTTT
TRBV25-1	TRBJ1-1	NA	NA	CASSEVQGLVDFF	TGTGCCAGCAGTGAGGTGCAGGGTCTAGTGGATTTCTTT
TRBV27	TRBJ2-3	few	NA	CASSWTGGGTHTQYF	TGTGCCAGCAGTTGGACTGGCGGGGGCACGCATACGCAGTATTTT
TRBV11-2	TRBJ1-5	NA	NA	CASSLDRGWGQPQHF	TGTGCCAGCAGCTTAGATCGAGGATGGGGACAGCCCCAGCATTTT
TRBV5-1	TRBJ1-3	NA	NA	CASSLSGSSGNTIYF	TGCGCCAGCAGCTTGTCAGGTAGCTCTGGAAACACCATATATTTT
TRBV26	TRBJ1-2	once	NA	CASSLARYGYTF	TGTGCCAGCAGTTTGGCGAGATATGGCTACACCTTC
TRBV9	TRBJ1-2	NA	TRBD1	CASSPGQGRYGYTF	TGTGCCAGCAGCCCGGGACAGGGTCGTTATGGCTACACCTTC
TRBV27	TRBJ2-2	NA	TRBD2	CASRRTSITTNTGELFF	TGTGCCAGCAGGAGGACTAGTATCACGACGAACACCGGGGAGCTGTTTTTT
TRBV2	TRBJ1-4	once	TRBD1	CASRSGTGTSNEKLFF	TGTGCCAGCAGATCCGGGACAGGGACGAGTAATGAAAAACTGTTTTTT
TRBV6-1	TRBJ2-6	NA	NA	CASSEGGANVLTF	TGTGCCAGCAGTGAAGGTGGGGCCAACGTCCTGACTTTC
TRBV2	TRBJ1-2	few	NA	CASSDLSGDRYGYTF	TGTGCCAGCAGTGACCTGAGCGGGGACCGCTATGGCTACACCTTC
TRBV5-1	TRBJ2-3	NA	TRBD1	CASSSGQGGPHTQYF	TGCGCCAGCAGCTCCGGACAGGGTGGCCCACATACGCAGTATTTT
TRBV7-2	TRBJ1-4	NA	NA	CASSLGVGLATNEKLFF	TGTGCCAGCAGCTTAGGGGTCGGCCTTGCAACTAATGAAAAACTGTTTTTT
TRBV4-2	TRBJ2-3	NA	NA	CASSPDGPTFTDTQYF	TGTGCCAGCAGCCCAGATGGACCTACTTTCACAGATACGCAGTATTTT
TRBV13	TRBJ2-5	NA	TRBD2	CASSLAAGGPQETQYF	TGTGCCAGCAGCTTAGCAGCGGGGGGGCCCCAAGAGACCCAGTACTTC
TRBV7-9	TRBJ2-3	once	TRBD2	CASSLTGTRDRDTQYF	TGTGCCAGCAGCTTAACCGGGACTAGAGATCGGGATACGCAGTATTTT
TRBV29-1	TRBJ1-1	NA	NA	CSVDMPPDTEAFF	TGCAGCGTTGACATGCCTCCGGACACTGAAGCTTTCTTT
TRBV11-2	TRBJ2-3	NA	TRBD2	CASSLGLAGGTSTDTQYF	TGTGCCAGCAGCTTAGGACTAGCGGGGGGAACTAGCACAGATACGCAGTATTTT
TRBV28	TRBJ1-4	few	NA	CASSSESGKHEKLFF	TGTGCCAGCAGTTCCGAATCAGGGAAACATGAAAAACTGTTTTTT
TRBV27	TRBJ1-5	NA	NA	CASSLRPQEPQHF	TGTGCCAGCAGTTTAAGACCTCAGGAGCCCCAGCATTTT
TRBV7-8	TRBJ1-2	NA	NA	CASSPAGVYGYTF	TGTGCCAGCAGCCCCGCCGGCGTCTATGGCTACACCTTC
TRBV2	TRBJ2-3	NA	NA	CASRTTVTGQYF	TGTGCCAGCAGAACGACAGTTACGGGGCAGTATTTT
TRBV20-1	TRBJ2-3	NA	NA	CSARASDTQYF	TGCAGTGCTAGGGCGTCTGATACGCAGTATTTT
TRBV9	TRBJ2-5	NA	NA	CASSVSSYQETQYF	TGTGCCAGCAGCGTTAGCTCGTACCAAGAGACCCAGTACTTC
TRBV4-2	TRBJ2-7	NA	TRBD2	CASSQDIGREQYF	TGTGCCAGCAGCCAAGATATCGGGAGGGAGCAGTACTTC
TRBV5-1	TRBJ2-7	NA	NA	CASSLSRAEQYF	TGCGCCAGCAGCTTGTCCAGGGCGGAGCAGTACTTC
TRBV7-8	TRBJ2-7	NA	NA	CASSFGGPGEQYF	TGTGCCAGCAGCTTCGGTGGGCCGGGCGAGCAGTACTTC
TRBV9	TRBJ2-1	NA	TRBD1	CASSADGTGAASSYNEQFF	TGTGCCAGCAGCGCAGATGGGACAGGGGCCGCTAGCTCCTACAATGAGCAGTTCTTC
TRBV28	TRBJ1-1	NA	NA	CASSLTGINTEAFF	TGTGCCAGCAGTTTAACAGGGATCAACACTGAAGCTTTCTTT
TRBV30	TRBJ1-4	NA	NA	CAWSYPGTVEEKLFF	TGTGCCTGGAGTTACCCGGGAACAGTAGAAGAAAAACTGTTTTTT
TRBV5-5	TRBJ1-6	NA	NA	CASSGGMSYNSPLHF	TGTGCCAGCAGCGGAGGGATGTCCTATAATTCACCCCTCCACTTT
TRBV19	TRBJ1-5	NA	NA	CASSLPGQTNQPQHF	TGTGCCAGTAGTTTACCGGGACAAACCAATCAGCCCCAGCATTTT
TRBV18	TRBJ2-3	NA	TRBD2	CASSPLAGSTDTQYF	TGTGCCAGCTCACCCTTAGCGGGGAGCACAGATACGCAGTATTTT
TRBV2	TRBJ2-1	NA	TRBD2	CASSAGLAAYNEQFF	TGTGCCAGCAGTGCCGGACTAGCAGCGTACAATGAGCAGTTCTTC
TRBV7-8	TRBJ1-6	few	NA	CASSLDQVGLRTSPLHF	TGTGCCAGCAGCTTAGACCAGGTTGGGTTAAGGACCTCACCCCTCCACTTT
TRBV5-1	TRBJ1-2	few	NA	CASSLGKQEPYGYTF	TGCGCCAGCAGCTTGGGGAAACAGGAACCCTATGGCTACACCTTC
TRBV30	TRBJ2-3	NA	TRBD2	CAWSATITGTSGARDTQYF	TGTGCCTGGAGTGCCACTATAACCGGGACTAGCGGCGCTAGAGATACGCAGTATTTT
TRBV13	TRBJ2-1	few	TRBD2	CASSSRGGRNEQFF	TGTGCCAGCAGCTCCCGGGGGGGGCGCAATGAGCAGTTCTTC
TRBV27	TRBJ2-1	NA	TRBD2	CASSPGLAGALWPYNEQFF	TGTGCCAGCAGTCCCGGACTAGCGGGGGCCCTATGGCCCTACAATGAGCAGTTCTTC
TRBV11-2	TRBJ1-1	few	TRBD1	CASSLVGGPTEAFF	TGTGCCAGCAGCTTAGTAGGGGGCCCCACTGAAGCTTTCTTT
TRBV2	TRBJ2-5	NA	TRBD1	CASSPFGTGIETQYF	TGTGCCAGCAGTCCTTTCGGGACAGGGATAGAGACCCAGTACTTC
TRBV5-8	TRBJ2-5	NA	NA	CASSSATVYQETQYF	TGTGCCAGCAGCTCTGCTACAGTGTACCAAGAGACCCAGTACTTC
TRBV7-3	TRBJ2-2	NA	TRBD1	CASSYATGAGELFF	TGTGCCAGCAGCTACGCCACAGGGGCCGGGGAGCTGTTTTTT